The T cell receptor (beta chain) under discussion was sequenced for a study of blood T cell repertoires in COVID-19. Overall study context: Acute and convalescent COVID-19 samples came from the United States, Italy and Spain. T cells, B-cell-depleted T cells, or PBMCs supplied cDNA or gDNA.

Per the study methods: Estimates of nucleated cell counts were drawn from the amplification of reference gene primers. TCRdb keeps only in-frame clones here, not all; method: immunoSEQ multiplex PCR. V and J calls and clone size follow that table, whereas D and trimming were derived from the DNA. Found here are roughly 210,000 clones, 88% of them singletons; the top ten hold 1.5% to 2%. The CDR3 runs to 13 residues. CDR1 and CDR2 from the germline V gene are MGHDK and SYGVNS. V gave up 8 bases and J gave up 7 bases; unmatched junction bases: 10. This chain connects TRBV25-1 to TRBJ2-7, with 8 bases that match TRBD2. The TCR originated in an older man with acute or convalescent COVID-19. Sample: peripheral blood. CDR3 region: CASVPSGRREQYF. The CDR3 bases are TGTGCCAGCGTACCCAGCGGGAGACGTGAGCAGTACTTC.